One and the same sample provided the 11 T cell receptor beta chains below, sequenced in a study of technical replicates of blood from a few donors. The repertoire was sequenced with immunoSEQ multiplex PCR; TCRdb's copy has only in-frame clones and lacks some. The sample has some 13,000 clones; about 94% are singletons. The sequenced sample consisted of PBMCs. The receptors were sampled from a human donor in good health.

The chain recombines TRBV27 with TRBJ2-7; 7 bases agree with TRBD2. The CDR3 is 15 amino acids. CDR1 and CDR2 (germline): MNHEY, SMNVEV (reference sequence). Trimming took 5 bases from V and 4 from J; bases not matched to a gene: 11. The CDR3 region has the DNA TGTGCCAGCAGTCCATCGAGGGGTAGCGGGTACGAGCAGTACTTC. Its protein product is CASSPSRGSGYEQYF.

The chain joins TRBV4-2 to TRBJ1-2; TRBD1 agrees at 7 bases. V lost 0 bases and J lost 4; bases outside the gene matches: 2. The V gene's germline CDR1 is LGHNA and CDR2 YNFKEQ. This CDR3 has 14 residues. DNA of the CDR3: TGTGCCAGCAGCCAAGAGGACAGGCGCTATGGCTACACCTTC. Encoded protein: CASSQEDRRYGYTF.

The CDR3 spells CASSFGLAENTDTQYF. As DNA, the CDR3 is TGTGCCAGCAGCTTCGGACTAGCGGAAAACACAGATACGCAGTATTTT. The chain employs TRBV9 and TRBJ2-3, with 10 bases fitting TRBD2. The V gene's germline CDR1 is SGDLS and CDR2 YYNGEE. After removal of 4 bases from V and 2 bases from J, the junction contained 7 bases not matched to a gene. This CDR3 has 16 amino acids.

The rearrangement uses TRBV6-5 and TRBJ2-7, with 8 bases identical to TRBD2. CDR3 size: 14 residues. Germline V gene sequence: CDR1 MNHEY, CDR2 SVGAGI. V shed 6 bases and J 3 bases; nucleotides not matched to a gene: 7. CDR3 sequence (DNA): TGTGCCAGCAGCTTCACGGGGGGGAGCTACGAGCAGTACTTC. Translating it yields CASSFTGGSYEQYF.

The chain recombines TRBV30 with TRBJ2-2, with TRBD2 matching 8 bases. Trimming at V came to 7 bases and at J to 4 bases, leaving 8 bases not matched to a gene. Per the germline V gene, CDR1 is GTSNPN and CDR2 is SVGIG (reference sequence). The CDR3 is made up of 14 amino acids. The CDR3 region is CAFSAGASTGELFF. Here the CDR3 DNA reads TGTGCCTTCTCAGCGGGAGCAAGCACCGGGGAGCTGTTTTTT.

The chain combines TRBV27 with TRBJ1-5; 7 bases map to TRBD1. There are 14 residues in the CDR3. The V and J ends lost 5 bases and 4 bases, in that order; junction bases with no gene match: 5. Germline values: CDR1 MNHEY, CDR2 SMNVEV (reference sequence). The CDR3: CASSPRDRNQPQHF. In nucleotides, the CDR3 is TGTGCCAGCAGTCCTCGGGACAGAAATCAGCCCCAGCATTTT.

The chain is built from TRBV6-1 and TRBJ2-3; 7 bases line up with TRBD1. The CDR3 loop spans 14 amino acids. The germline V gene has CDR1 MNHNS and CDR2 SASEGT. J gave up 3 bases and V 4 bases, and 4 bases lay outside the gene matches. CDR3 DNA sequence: TGTGCCAGCAGTGTCAACAGGGGTACAGATACGCAGTATTTT. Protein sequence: CASSVNRGTDTQYF.

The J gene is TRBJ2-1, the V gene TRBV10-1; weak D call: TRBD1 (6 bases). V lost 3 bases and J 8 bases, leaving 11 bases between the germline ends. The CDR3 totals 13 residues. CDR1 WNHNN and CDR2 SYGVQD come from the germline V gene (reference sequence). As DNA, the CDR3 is TGCGCCAGCAGTGAACAGGGTCCGGATGAGCAGTTCTTC. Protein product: CASSEQGPDEQFF.

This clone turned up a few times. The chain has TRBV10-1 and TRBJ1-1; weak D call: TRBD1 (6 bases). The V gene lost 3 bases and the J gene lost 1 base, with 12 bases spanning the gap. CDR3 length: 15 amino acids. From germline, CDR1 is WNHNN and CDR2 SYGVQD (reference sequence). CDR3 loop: CASSDPGAANTEAFF. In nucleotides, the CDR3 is TGCGCCAGCAGTGACCCAGGGGCGGCGAACACTGAAGCTTTCTTT.

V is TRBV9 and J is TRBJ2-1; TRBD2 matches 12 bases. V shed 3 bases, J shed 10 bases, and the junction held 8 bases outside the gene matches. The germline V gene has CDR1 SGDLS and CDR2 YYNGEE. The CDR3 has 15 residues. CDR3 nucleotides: TGTGCCAGCAGCGGACTAGCGGGGGACTTTTACGAGCAGTTCTTC. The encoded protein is CASSGLAGDFYEQFF.

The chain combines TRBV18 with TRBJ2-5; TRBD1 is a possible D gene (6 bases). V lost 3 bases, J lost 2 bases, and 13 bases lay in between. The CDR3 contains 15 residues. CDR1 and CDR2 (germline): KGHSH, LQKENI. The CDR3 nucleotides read TGTGCCAGCTCACCGGGTACAGGGTTTCAAGAGACCCAGTACTTC. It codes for CASSPGTGFQETQYF.